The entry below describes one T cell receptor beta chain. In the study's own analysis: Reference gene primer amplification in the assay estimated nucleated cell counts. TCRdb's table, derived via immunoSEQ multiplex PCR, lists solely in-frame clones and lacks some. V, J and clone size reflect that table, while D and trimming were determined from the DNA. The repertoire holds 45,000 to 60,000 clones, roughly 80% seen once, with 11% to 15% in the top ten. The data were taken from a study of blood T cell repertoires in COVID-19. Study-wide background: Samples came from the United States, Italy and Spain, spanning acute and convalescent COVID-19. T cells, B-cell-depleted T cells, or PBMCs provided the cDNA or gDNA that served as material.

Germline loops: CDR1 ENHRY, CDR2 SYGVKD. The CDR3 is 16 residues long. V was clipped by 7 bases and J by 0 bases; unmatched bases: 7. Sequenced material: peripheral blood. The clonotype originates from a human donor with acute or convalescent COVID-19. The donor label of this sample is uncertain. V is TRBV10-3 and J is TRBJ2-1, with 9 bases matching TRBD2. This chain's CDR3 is CAITGTSTNSYNEQFF. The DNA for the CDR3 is TGTGCCATCACCGGGACTAGCACCAACTCCTACAATGAGCAGTTCTTC.